The sequence of this TCR beta chain was determined in a study of cytomegalovirus exposure and HLA in healthy donors. Study background: About 80 million unique TCRs from HLA-typed donors were held in an early data release.

Trimming cost V 1 base and J 7 bases; bases outside gene matches: 8. The CDR3 length is 16 residues. The V gene's germline CDR1 is SGHNT and CDR2 YYREEE (reference sequence). PCR employed 60 Vbeta and 13 Jbeta primers. Here immunoSEQ multiplex PCR was the method, and the copy in TCRdb shows in-frame clones only, minus some. The sample records fewer than 200,000 clones, about 71% being singletons. About this clone itself: Its antigen is not identified.

Study-wide points: Several of the most significant clusters were apparently associated with common viral pathogens in a later analysis.

It was healthy bone marrow donors who served as donors. This sequence was found in a man over 45 in good health and CMV-seronegative. This chain joins TRBV5-4 and TRBJ2-1; 10 nucleotides agree with TRBD2. Sample: PBMCs. CDR3 DNA sequence: TGTGCCAGCAGCTTGAGGCTAGCGGGGGCCTGGAATGAGCAGTTCTTC. Translation: CASSLRLAGAWNEQFF. Together with reference TRBV5-4 and TRBJ2-1, the CDR3 gives the full variable domain: ETGVTQSPTHLIKTRGQQVTLRCSSQSGHNTVSWYQQALGQGPQFIFQYYREEENGRGNFPPRFSGLQFPNYSSELNVNALELDDSALYLCASSLRLAGAWNEQFFGPGTRLTVL.